Given below is one T cell receptor (beta chain) in context. Its antigen is not identified. The data originate from a study of cytomegalovirus exposure and HLA in healthy donors. Overall study: A subsequent analysis reported that the 100 to 150 validation repertoires were produced on the same platform that had also been used for the roughly 670 first-cohort repertoires.

Study-wide findings and caveats: Reports indicated that the classifier achieved high specificity and sensitivity in diagnosing cytomegalovirus status. The study put 150 or so TCR beta chains on its list as cytomegalovirus-associated.

Germline V CDR1 and CDR2: MNHNS, SASEGT. V dropped 4 bases and J dropped 5; count of bases not matched to a gene: 9. The CDR3 length is 16 residues. This table comes from immunoSEQ multiplex PCR, and its TCRdb copy is limited to in-frame clones, with some not included. The repertoire holds about 360,000 clones, with 86% as singletons. The chain has TRBV6-1 and TRBJ2-1; 9 nucleotides align to TRBD2. This receptor was taken from a woman between 18 and 29 years old in good health and CMV-seronegative. Sequencing was performed on PBMCs. The CDR3 is CASSALAGNINNEQFF. The DNA of the CDR3 is TGTGCCAGCAGTGCCCTAGCGGGGAACATTAACAATGAGCAGTTCTTC.